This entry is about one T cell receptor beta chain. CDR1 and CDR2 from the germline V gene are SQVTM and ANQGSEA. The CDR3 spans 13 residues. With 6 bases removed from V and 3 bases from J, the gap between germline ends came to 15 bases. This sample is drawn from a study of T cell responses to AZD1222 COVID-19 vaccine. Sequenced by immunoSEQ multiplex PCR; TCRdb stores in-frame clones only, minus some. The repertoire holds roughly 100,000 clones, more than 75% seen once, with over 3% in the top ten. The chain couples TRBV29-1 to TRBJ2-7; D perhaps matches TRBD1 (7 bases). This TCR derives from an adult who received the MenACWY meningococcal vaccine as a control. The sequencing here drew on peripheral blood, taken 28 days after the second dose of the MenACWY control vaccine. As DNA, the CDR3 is TGCAGCGTCTCGAACAGGGGAGGCTACGAGCAGTACTTC. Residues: CSVSNRGGYEQYF.